This record looks at one T cell receptor (beta chain) sequence and its context. Its antigen is as yet unknown. These data belong to a study of human T cells and chemical hapten exposure. Turning to the study itself: The study sensitized with 2% DPC on an approximately 2 cm by approximately 2 cm patch of upper inner arm skin.

TCRdb analysed the RACE reads with MiXCR anew, one entry per CDR3 protein. The repertoire has some 38,000 distinct CDR3 sequences, around 6.4% of them found once; the top ten carry roughly 9.2%. The time point here: patch test 1, 2 weeks after DPC sensitization. Documented treatment: therapeutic diphenylcyclopropenone sensitization with weekly scalp DPC. Unfractionated whole blood yielded total RNA. Whole-study results and caveats: With regard to DPC sensitization, TCRs above 1 in 1000 frequency did not change.

The starting material was whole blood, obtained in connection with sensitization to the hapten diphenylcyclopropenone (DPC). This sequence was found in a woman aged 25 to 39 with alopecia areata. Some clones in this sample may be carry-over from other donors' samples.

CDR3 residues: CASSIGTPGWETQYF. The CDR3 DNA reads TGTGCCAGCAGCATCGGGACCCCTGGTTGGGAGACCCAGTACTTC. The chain uses TRBV7-2 and TRBJ2-5; D may match TRBD1 or TRBD2 (5 bases each). Germline V gene sequence: CDR1 SGHTA, CDR2 FQGNSA. This CDR3 spans 15 amino acids. The V gene lost 5 bases and the J gene lost 5 bases, with 18 bases spanning the gap.